The following is a T cell receptor beta chain sequence with its context. Its antigen is undetermined. In the authors' workflow: Between 23,224 and 690,600 TCRs appeared in each sample, and the median stood at approximately 100,000. TCRdb reanalysed the RACE reads using MiXCR and keeps one entry per CDR3 protein. These V and J calls rely on TCRdb rather than the paper's analysis. The repertoire consists of 60,000 to 70,000 distinct CDR3 sequences, with roughly 11% occurring once and the leading ten covering about 5%. Time point in this sample: pre-sensitization, week 0. Indicated treatment: therapeutic diphenylcyclopropenone sensitization with weekly scalp DPC. Venepuncture was done earlier than the placement of each patch test. The sample comes from a study of human T cells and chemical hapten exposure. The study's findings and limits: Sensitizing with DPC caused no change in TCRs above 1 in 1000 frequency. Each of the donors had alopecia, so their immune responses may not resemble those of healthy people.

The V gene lost 1 base and the J gene lost 8 bases, with 2 bases spanning the gap. The CDR3 is 11 residues long. Looked up from germline, CDR1 is MDHEN and CDR2 is SYDVKM. This chain uses TRBV28 with TRBJ1-4; D not resolved. The TCR comes from a woman aged 45-60 years with alopecia areata. Some clones in this sample may be carry-over from other donors' samples. Sequencing used whole blood, obtained in connection with sensitization to the hapten diphenylcyclopropenone (DPC). In nucleotides, the CDR3 is TGTGCCAGCAGTTTATCCGAAAAACTGTTTTTT. Translation: CASSLSEKLFF.